This TCR beta chain derives from a study of blood T cell repertoires in COVID-19. Study-wide context: From the United States, Italy and Spain came samples of acute and convalescent COVID-19. T cells, B-cell-depleted T cells, or PBMCs supplied cDNA or gDNA.

Only in-frame clones appear in the TCRdb table, and some are missing; sequencing was by immunoSEQ multiplex PCR. The repertoire holds over 300,000 clones, with roughly 89% as singletons. Germline loops: CDR1 MDHEN, CDR2 SYDVKM. V lost 7 bases and J 5 bases, leaving 11 bases between the germline ends. CDR3 size: 12 residues. Source material: peripheral blood. This chain links TRBV28 with TRBJ1-1, with D uncertain. The TCR was taken from a young man with active or convalescent COVID-19. CDR3: CASIRRGTEAFF. The CDR3 bases are TGTGCCAGCATACGGAGAGGGACTGAAGCTTTCTTT.